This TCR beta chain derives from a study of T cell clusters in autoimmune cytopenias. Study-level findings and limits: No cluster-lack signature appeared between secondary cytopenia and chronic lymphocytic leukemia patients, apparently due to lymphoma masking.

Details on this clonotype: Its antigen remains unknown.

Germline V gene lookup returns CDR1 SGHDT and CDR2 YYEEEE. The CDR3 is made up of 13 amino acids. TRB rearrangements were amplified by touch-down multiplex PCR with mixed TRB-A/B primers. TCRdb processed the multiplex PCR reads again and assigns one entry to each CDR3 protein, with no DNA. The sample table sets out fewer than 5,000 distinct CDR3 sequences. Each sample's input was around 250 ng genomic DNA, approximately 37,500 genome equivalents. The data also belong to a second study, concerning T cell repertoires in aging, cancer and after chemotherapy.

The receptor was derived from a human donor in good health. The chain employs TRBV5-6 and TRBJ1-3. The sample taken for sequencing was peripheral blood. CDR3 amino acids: CASSLAPRDTIYF.